This T cell receptor (beta chain) is from a study of a mutant IDH1 vaccine in newly diagnosed glioma. Study-level background: Treated patients had a mean age of 40.4 years and a 62.5% male, 37.5% female split. Receipt of radiotherapy, temozolomide, or both preceded the study, and most received both.

Details on this clone: Its target is not known.

The time point: baseline, week 1 (first vaccination visit). Treatment defined: pre-vaccination baseline after standard-of-care therapy. Each tumor in the donors was a new WHO grade 3 or 4 astrocytoma, IDH1-mutant and ATRX-lost. Assay: immunoSEQ multiplex PCR; the TCRdb copy retains only in-frame clones and omits some. Among 50,000 or so clones listed, 65% to 85% were seen once. The CDR3 has 15 residues. Trimming shortened V by 1 base and J by 4 bases, and 14 bases separated the two germline ends. Germline CDR1 and CDR2: SGHDT and YYEEEE. Overall study findings and caveats: Among patients, around 93% showed immune responses induced by the vaccine.

The sequence was obtained from a young man with glioma. Sequences were derived from PBMCs, sampled from a glioma patient treated with radiotherapy, temozolomide or both. V and J are TRBV5-6 and TRBJ1-2, with D unclear. In nucleotides, the CDR3 is TGTGCCAGCAGCTTGCCCACATCAAGAATCTATGGCTACACCTTC. Translated, it gives CASSLPTSRIYGYTF.